This T cell receptor beta chain was documented in a study of CD8 T cells in ankylosing spondylitis. Regarding the study as a whole: The disease-linked clones had a CD8+ phenotype and low blood frequencies. A TCR beta motif made of fewer than ten highly homologous variants seemed typical of ankylosing spondylitis blood.

Turning to this clonotype: Antigen specificity is unknown.

TCRdb ran MiXCR on the 5' RACE reads and lists one entry per CDR3 protein. This repertoire shows approximately 300,000 distinct CDR3 sequences, approximately 8% found once; its top ten account for about 14%. With 3 bases clipped from V and 0 bases from J, the junction kept 5 bases outside the gene matches. Germline CDR1 reads GTSNPN; CDR2 reads SVGIG (reference sequence). The CDR3 consists of 15 residues. Sequencing input: blood, either unsorted or a sorted T cell fraction (not recorded which). This chain uses TRBV30 with TRBJ2-5; 9 positions agree with TRBD2. This TCR came from a male donor with ankylosing spondylitis. CDR3 nucleotides: TGTGCCTGGAGGGGGGGGACTAGCTACCAAGAGACCCAGTACTTC. Amino acid sequence: CAWRGGTSYQETQYF.